Listed below are T cell receptor beta chains from one sample, sequenced in a study of shared clonotypes between healthy human individuals. Clones were read by immunoSEQ multiplex PCR, and TCRdb kept only the in-frame ones, dropping some. The sample records about 2 million clones, about 95% being singletons. The specimen sequenced was naive CD8+ T cells sorted from blood. These receptors all stem from a man aged 18 to 29 in good health. CDR3s include the opening cysteine and the closing phenylalanine or tryptophan. The D gene is left open where the match is weak. Not every row has a clone size; where given, it reads once, few, many or a size class.

TRBD2,TRBJ2-3,TRBV9,.,TGTGCCAGCAGCCCAGGGACTAGCGCCGATACGCAGTATTTT,CASSPGTSADTQYF
.,TRBJ1-1,TRBV30,.,TGTGCCTGGAATACCGGGGGGATTTTCACTGAAGCTTTCTTT,CAWNTGGIFTEAFF
TRBD1,TRBJ2-7,TRBV27,.,TGTGCCAGCAGTTTCAGGTGGGCAGGGGGCGAGGACGAGCAGTACTTC,CASSFRWAGGEDEQYF
.,TRBJ2-7,TRBV5-4,.,TGTGCCAGCAGCTTTGGAGGCTACGAGCAGTACTTC,CASSFGGYEQYF
TRBD1,TRBJ2-5,TRBV6-6,.,TGTGCCAGCAGCTCCGGGACAGGGGTATTCGGGGAGACCCAGTACTTC,CASSSGTGVFGETQYF
.,TRBJ2-7,TRBV7-9,.,TGTGCCAGCACCGGGGGTGGGAGCTCCTACGAGCAGTACTTC,CASTGGGSSYEQYF
TRBD1,TRBJ2-7,TRBV28,.,TGTGCCAGCAGTTTTTCGGTCAGACAGGGGGGTACACGCGAGCAGTACTTC,CASSFSVRQGGTREQYF
.,TRBJ2-7,TRBV9,.,TGTGCCAGCAGCGGGGGGACGCAGGCCTACGAGCAGTACTTC,CASSGGTQAYEQYF
.,TRBJ1-2,TRBV5-1,few,TGCGCCAGCAGTCCGCCCGATGGCTATGGCTACACCTTC,CASSPPDGYGYTF
.,TRBJ2-5,TRBV14,.,TGTGCCAGCAGCCAAGAGATGTTAGGAGGGTACCGGGAGACCCAGTACTTC,CASSQEMLGGYRETQYF
TRBD1,TRBJ2-7,TRBV13,.,TGTGCCAGCAGCCGTTGGGGACAGGCTCTCTCCTACGAGCAGTACTTC,CASSRWGQALSYEQYF